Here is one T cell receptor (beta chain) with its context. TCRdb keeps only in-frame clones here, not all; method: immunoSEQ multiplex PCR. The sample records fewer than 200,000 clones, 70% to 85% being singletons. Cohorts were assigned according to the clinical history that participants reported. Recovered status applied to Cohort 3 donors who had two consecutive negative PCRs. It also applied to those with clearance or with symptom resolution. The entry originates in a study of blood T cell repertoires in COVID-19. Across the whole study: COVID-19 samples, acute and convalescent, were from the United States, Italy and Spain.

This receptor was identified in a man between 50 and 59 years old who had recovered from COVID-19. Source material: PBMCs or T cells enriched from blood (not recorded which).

CDR3 in amino acids: CAISEPQGYNSPLHF. The CDR3, as DNA: TGTGCCATCAGTGAGCCACAGGGTTATAATTCACCCCTCCACTTT. V and J are TRBV10-3 and TRBJ1-6, with D possibly being TRBD1 (6 bases). V lost 2 bases, J lost 4 bases, and 9 bases lay in between. Germline lookup yields CDR1 ENHRY and CDR2 SYGVKD. The CDR3 loop spans 15 amino acids.